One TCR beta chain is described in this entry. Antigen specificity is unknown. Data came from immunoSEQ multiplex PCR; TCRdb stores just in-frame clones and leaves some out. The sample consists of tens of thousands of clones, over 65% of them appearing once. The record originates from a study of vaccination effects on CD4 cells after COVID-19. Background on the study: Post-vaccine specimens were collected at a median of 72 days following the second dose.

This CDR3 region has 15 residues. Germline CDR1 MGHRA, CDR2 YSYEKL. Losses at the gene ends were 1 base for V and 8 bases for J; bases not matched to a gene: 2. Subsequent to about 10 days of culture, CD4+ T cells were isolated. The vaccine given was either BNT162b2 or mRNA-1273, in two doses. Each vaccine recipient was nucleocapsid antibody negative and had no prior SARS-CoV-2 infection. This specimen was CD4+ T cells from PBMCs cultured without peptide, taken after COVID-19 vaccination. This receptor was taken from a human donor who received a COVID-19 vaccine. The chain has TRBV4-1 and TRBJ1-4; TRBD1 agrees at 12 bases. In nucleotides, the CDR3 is TGCGCCAGCAGCCAAGTTGGGACAGGGGGCGAAAAACTGTTTTTT. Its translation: CASSQVGTGGEKLFF.